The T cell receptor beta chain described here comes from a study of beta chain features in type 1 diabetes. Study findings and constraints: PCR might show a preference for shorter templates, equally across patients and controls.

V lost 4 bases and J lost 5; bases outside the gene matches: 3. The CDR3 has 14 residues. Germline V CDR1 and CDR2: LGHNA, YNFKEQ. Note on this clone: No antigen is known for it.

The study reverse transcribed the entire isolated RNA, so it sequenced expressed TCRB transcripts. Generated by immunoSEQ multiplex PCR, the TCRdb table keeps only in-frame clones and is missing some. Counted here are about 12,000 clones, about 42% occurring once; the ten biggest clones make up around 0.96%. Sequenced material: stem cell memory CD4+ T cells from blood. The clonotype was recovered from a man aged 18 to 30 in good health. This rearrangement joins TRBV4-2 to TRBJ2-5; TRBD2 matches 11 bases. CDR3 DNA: TGTGCCAGCAGCCGTCTAGCGGGGGGTGAGACCCAGTACTTC. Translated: CASSRLAGGETQYF.